These 26 T cell receptor beta chains were sequenced from one sample in a study of shared clonotypes between healthy human individuals. CD8 cells classed as naive were CD45RO-negative and positively selected for CCR7, excluding terminally differentiated effector memory CD45RA+ cells. The assay was immunoSEQ multiplex PCR, and TCRdb's table has in-frame clones only and misses some. Altogether about 2 million clones are present, approximately 94% being singletons, with the ten largest covering 0.9% to 1.3%. Sequencing was done on a sample of naive CD8+ T cells sorted from blood. The receptors originated from a man aged 18 to 29 in good health.

The chain links TRBV9 to TRBJ2-1; D gene ambiguous. This CDR3 is built from 15 residues. The germline V gene has CDR1 SGDLS and CDR2 YYNGEE. Trimming cost V 0 bases and J 3 bases, with 10 bases left between them. CDR3 residues: CASSVGTGRYNEQFF. Written as DNA, the CDR3 is TGTGCCAGCAGCGTAGGGACGGGCCGCTACAATGAGCAGTTCTTC. The full variable domain, its missing parts supplied by reference TRBV9 and TRBJ2-1, is DSGVTQTPKHLITATGQRVTLRCSPRSGDLSVYWYQQSLDQGLQFLIQYYNGEERAKGNILERFSAQQFPDLHSELNLSSLELGDSALYFCASSVGTGRYNEQFFGPGTRLTVL.

The V gene is TRBV6-6, the J gene TRBJ1-5; D call uncertain. Trimming stripped 5 bases from V and 0 bases from J, with 8 bases between. In germline, CDR1 is MNHNY, CDR2 SVGAGI (reference sequence). The length of the CDR3 is 14 residues. CDR3 DNA: TGTGCCAGCAGTCCCTCCGATAGCAATCAGCCCCAGCATTTT. This translates into CASSPSDSNQPQHF.

This chain joins TRBV28 and TRBJ1-1; perhaps TRBD1 as D (6 bases). Trimming removed 6 bases at V and 4 bases at J, with 15 bases between. The CDR3 is 14 amino acids. The germline V gene encodes CDR1 MDHEN and CDR2 SYDVKM. The CDR3 DNA follows: TGTGCCAGCAGGGGATTGACAGGCGGCACTGAAGCTTTCTTT. It specifies CASRGLTGGTEAFF.

This clone was recorded only once. This sequence joins TRBV6-5 and TRBJ2-2; possibly TRBD2 for D (5 bases). Germline V gene data show CDR1 as MNHEY and CDR2 as SVGAGI. This CDR3 region has 14 residues. V lost 0 bases and J 4 bases, leaving 6 bases between the germline ends. In DNA, the CDR3 is TGTGCCAGCAGTTACTCGGACTTCACCGGGGAGCTGTTTTTT. It yields the protein CASSYSDFTGELFF.

The chain carries TRBV11-2 and TRBJ2-7; no firm D call. Germline CDR1 SGHAT, CDR2 FQNNGV. V gave up 3 bases and J gave up 4 bases, with 10 bases separating them. The CDR3 totals 13 residues. The DNA of the CDR3 is TGTGCCAGCAGCTTGTGGGTGGGTTACGAGCAGTACTTC. This sequence encodes CASSLWVGYEQYF.

As concerns this clone: The sample has other DNA sequences that encode this CDR3 too. The chain carries TRBV4-1 and TRBJ2-7, with TRBD1 as a possible D gene (5 bases). Germline CDR1 and CDR2: MGHRA and YSYEKL. The CDR3 is 13 residues long. The germline V and J ends were trimmed by 2 bases and 2 bases, with 7 bases remaining between them. In DNA, the CDR3 is TGCGCCAGCAGCCAAAAGACAGCCTACGAGCAGTACTTC. Residues: CASSQKTAYEQYF.

The V and J genes are TRBV27 and TRBJ2-7, with a weak D call TRBD1 (6 bases). The CDR3 has 13 residues. Germline V lookup: CDR1 MNHEY, CDR2 SMNVEV (reference sequence). Between the trimmed V and J ends, which lost 5 bases and 3 bases, there was a span of 11 bases. The CDR3 reads CASSALQGYEQYF. The CDR3 region has the DNA TGTGCCAGCAGTGCTCTACAGGGCTACGAGCAGTACTTC.

V and J are TRBV28 and TRBJ1-1, with D unresolved. Per the germline V gene, CDR1 is MDHEN and CDR2 is SYDVKM. The CDR3 is 14 residues long. Trimming shortened V by 5 bases and J by 5 bases, and 15 bases separated the two germline ends. The CDR3 loop reads CASSTAEAGTEAFF. The CDR3 bases are TGTGCCAGCAGTACAGCCGAGGCCGGAACTGAAGCTTTCTTT.

The chain couples TRBV7-9 to TRBJ2-7; the match to TRBD1 covers 9 bases. V lost 4 bases and J lost 6; bases outside the gene matches: 16. This CDR3 has 17 residues. Germline lookup yields CDR1 SEHNR and CDR2 FQNEAQ (reference sequence). The CDR3 DNA sequence: TGTGCCAGCAGCTCAAGTATAGGGGGGACAGGGAAAGGCGAGCAGTACTTC. Protein: CASSSSIGGTGKGEQYF.

As concerns this clone: At the DNA level, this CDR3 is encoded by other sequences in the same sample as well. The chain is built from TRBV7-9 and TRBJ2-7, with 8 bases that match TRBD1. The germline CDR1 and CDR2 sequences are SEHNR and FQNEAQ (reference sequence). The CDR3 has 14 amino acids. The V segment lost 5 bases and the J segment 3 bases; nucleotides outside the gene matches: 6. CDR3 sequence reads: CASSPGTGDYEQYF. CDR3 DNA sequence: TGTGCCAGCAGCCCAGGGACAGGTGACTACGAGCAGTACTTC.

About this clone: The same CDR3 is also encoded by other DNA sequences in this sample. The genes are TRBV5-1 and TRBJ2-7, with 10 bases lining up with TRBD1. Per germline, CDR1 SGHRS and CDR2 YFSETQ. CDR3 size: 13 residues. V shed 4 bases and J 7 bases; nucleotides not matched to a gene: 5. The CDR3 nucleotides are TGCGCCAGCAGCACGGGACAGGGGCGTGAGCAGTACTTC. This sequence encodes CASSTGQGREQYF.

The chain joins TRBV10-3 to TRBJ2-7; TRBD1 matches 8 bases. The CDR3 consists of 13 residues. V lost 10 bases to trimming and J lost 4 bases; unmatched junction nucleotides: 9. Per germline, CDR1 ENHRY and CDR2 SYGVKD. In nucleotides, the CDR3 is TGTGCCACCACAAGACAGGGGTTTTACGAGCAGTACTTC. It translates to CATTRQGFYEQYF.

J is TRBJ1-6 and V is TRBV19; maybe TRBD1 (6 bases). CDR1 is LNHDA, CDR2 SQIVND, per germline (reference sequence). CDR3 size: 13 residues. Trimming left V 7 bases short and J 6 bases short, with 10 bases between. CDR3 residues: CASMRGINSPLHF. The CDR3 DNA sequence: TGTGCCAGTATGAGGGGGATTAATTCACCCCTCCACTTT.

The V call is TRBV9, the J call TRBJ2-3; 8 positions match TRBD1. Germline V gives CDR1 SGDLS, CDR2 YYNGEE. The CDR3 contains 14 residues. V shed 5 bases, J shed 0 bases, and the junction held 2 bases outside the gene matches. In nucleotides, the CDR3 is TGTGCCAGCAGGGGACAGGATAGCACAGATACGCAGTATTTT. It specifies CASRGQDSTDTQYF.

The chain employs TRBV2 and TRBJ1-1; D possibly corresponds to TRBD1 (6 bases). V lost 1 base to trimming and J lost 4 bases, with 16 bases between them. The CDR3 has 16 amino acids. Germline V gene sequence: CDR1 SNHLY, CDR2 FYNNEI. The CDR3 is CASSEDGWTVGTEAFF. The CDR3 DNA sequence: TGTGCCAGCAGTGAAGATGGTTGGACAGTGGGCACTGAAGCTTTCTTT.

The chain couples TRBV5-6 to TRBJ2-7; 9 nucleotides align to TRBD2. The V gene's germline CDR1 is SGHDT and CDR2 YYEEEE. Germline trimming cut 4 bases from V and 0 bases from J; bases unmatched to any gene: 8. There are 16 residues in the CDR3. The CDR3 DNA follows: TGTGCCAGCAGCCCGCGGGGTAGCGGGAGCTCCTACGAGCAGTACTTC. Its translation: CASSPRGSGSSYEQYF.

The chain recombines TRBV28 with TRBJ1-3; no definite D call. CDR1 and CDR2 (germline): MDHEN, SYDVKM. V lost 6 bases and J 2 bases, leaving 8 bases between the germline ends. This CDR3 is built from 13 residues. The CDR3 reads CASSLPTGNTIYF. The CDR3, as DNA: TGTGCCAGCAGCCTACCTACTGGAAACACCATATATTTT.

J is TRBJ2-1 and V is TRBV18; unclear D gene. Germline V CDR1 and CDR2: KGHSH, LQKENI. The CDR3 has 13 residues. The ends were cut back, 6 bases at V and 6 bases at J, with 12 bases in the middle. CDR3 loop: CASSPPHANEQFF. In nucleotides, the CDR3 is TGTGCCAGCTCGCCCCCCCACGCCAATGAGCAGTTCTTC.

The rearrangement links TRBV28 to TRBJ1-6, with TRBD1 identical over 7 bases. This CDR3 comprises 14 residues. Trimming took 7 bases from V and 7 from J; bases not matched to a gene: 7. Germline-derived CDR1 and CDR2 are MDHEN and SYDVKM. This CDR3 is CASTWGTDNSPLHF. The CDR3, as DNA: TGTGCCAGCACCTGGGGGACAGACAATTCACCCCTCCACTTT.

The V call is TRBV7-9, the J call TRBJ2-2; D is unresolved. Per germline, CDR1 SEHNR and CDR2 FQNEAQ (reference sequence). The germline V and J ends were trimmed by 1 base and 0 bases, with 15 bases remaining between them. The CDR3 length is 18 residues. This CDR3 is CASSLETRPLANTGELFF. DNA of the CDR3: TGTGCCAGCAGCTTAGAGACAAGGCCCCTTGCGAACACCGGGGAGCTGTTTTTT.

This chain connects TRBV27 to TRBJ2-7, with 12 bases identical to TRBD2. The CDR3 covers 15 residues. Germline V gene lookup returns CDR1 MNHEY and CDR2 SMNVEV (reference sequence). Trimming at V came to 6 bases and at J to 4 bases, leaving 7 bases not matched to a gene. CDR3 nucleotide sequence: TGTGCCAGCAGGATAACTAGCGGGGGGTTATACGAGCAGTACTTC. This sequence encodes CASRITSGGLYEQYF.

The J gene is TRBJ2-1, the V gene TRBV9; 7 positions agree with TRBD1. Germline values: CDR1 SGDLS, CDR2 YYNGEE. The CDR3 runs to 16 residues. V lost 0 bases, J lost 3 bases, and 6 bases stayed unmatched. CDR3 in amino acids: CASSVEGGAYYNEQFF. CDR3 nucleotide sequence: TGTGCCAGCAGCGTAGAAGGGGGCGCCTACTACAATGAGCAGTTCTTC.

Note on this clone: Other nucleotide sequences in the sample specify the same CDR3. This chain links TRBV5-6 with TRBJ2-7, with D possibly matching TRBD1 (5 bases). The CDR3 runs 14 residues. Looked up from germline, CDR1 is SGHDT and CDR2 is YYEEEE. V was trimmed by 0 bases and J by 3 bases, leaving 10 bases between them. The DNA of the CDR3 is TGTGCCAGCAGCTTGGCTGGGGCCGACTACGAGCAGTACTTC. It codes for CASSLAGADYEQYF.

The chain employs TRBV14 and TRBJ1-2; D ambiguous. Per the germline V gene, CDR1 is SGHDN and CDR2 is FVKESK. There are 13 residues in the CDR3. V lost 0 bases, J lost 3 bases, and 5 bases lay in between. As DNA, the CDR3 is TGTGCCAGCAGCCAAGAAGTACACTATGGCTACACCTTC. Translating it yields CASSQEVHYGYTF.

The chain combines TRBV11-2 with TRBJ1-4; 7 nucleotides line up with TRBD1. The length of the CDR3 is 15 residues. Germline V lookup: CDR1 SGHAT, CDR2 FQNNGV. The V and J ends lost 2 bases and 3 bases, in that order; junction bases with no gene match: 3. CDR3 nucleotide sequence: TGTGCCAGCAGCTTAAAGGGGGCGGCTAATGAAAAACTGTTTTTT. This gives the protein CASSLKGAANEKLFF.

The rearrangement uses TRBV9 and TRBJ2-5; D remains unclear. Germline V gives CDR1 SGDLS, CDR2 YYNGEE. The CDR3 has 16 residues. The ends were cut back, 0 bases at V and 1 base at J, with 13 bases in the middle. CDR3 residues: CASSVGSNPGQETQYF. In DNA, the CDR3 is TGTGCCAGCAGCGTAGGTTCAAATCCTGGCCAAGAGACCCAGTACTTC.